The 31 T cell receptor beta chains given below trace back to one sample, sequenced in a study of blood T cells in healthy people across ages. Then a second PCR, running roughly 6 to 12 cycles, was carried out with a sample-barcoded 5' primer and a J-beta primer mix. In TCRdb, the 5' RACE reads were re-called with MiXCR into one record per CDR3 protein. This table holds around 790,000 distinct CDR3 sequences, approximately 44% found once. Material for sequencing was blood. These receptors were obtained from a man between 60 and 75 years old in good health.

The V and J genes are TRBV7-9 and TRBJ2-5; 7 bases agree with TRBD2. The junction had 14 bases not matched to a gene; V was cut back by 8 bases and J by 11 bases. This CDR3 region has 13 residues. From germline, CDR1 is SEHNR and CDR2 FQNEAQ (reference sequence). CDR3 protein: CASDRAGHNEQYF. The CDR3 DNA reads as TGTGCCAGCGACCGAGCGGGGCACAATGAGCAGTACTTC.

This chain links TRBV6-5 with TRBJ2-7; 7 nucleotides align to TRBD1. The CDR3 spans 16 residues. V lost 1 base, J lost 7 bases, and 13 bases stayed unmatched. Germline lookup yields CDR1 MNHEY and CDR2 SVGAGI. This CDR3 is CASSYLTGTADNEQYF. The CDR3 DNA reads TGTGCCAGCAGTTACTTGACAGGGACAGCAGACAATGAGCAGTACTTC.

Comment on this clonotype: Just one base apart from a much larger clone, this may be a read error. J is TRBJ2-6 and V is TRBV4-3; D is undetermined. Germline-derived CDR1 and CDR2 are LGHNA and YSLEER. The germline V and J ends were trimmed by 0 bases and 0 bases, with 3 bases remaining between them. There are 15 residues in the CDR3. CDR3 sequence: CASSQDCSGANVLTF. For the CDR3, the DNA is TGCGCCAGCAGCCAAGACTGCTCTGGGGCCAACGTCCTGACTTTC.

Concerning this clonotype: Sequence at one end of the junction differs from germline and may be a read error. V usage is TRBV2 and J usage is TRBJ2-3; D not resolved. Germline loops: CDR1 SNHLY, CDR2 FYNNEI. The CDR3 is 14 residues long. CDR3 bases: TGTGCCGGCAGTGAAGTCGGCAGCACAGATACGCAGTATTTT. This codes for CAGSEVGSTDTQYF.

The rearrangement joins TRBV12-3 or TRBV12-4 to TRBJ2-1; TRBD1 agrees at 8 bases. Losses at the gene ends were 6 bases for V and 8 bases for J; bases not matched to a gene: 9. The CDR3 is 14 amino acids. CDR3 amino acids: CASRTHRGWDEQFF. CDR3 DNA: TGTGCCAGCAGAACCCACAGGGGGTGGGATGAGCAGTTCTTC.

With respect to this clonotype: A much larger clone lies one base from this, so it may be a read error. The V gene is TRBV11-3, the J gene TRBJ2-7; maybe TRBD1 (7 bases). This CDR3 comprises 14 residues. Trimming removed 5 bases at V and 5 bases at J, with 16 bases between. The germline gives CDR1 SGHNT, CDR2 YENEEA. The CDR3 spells CASSARRGRNEQYF. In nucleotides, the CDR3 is TGTGCCAGCAGCGCACGGAGGGGGCGAAACGAGCAGTACTTC.

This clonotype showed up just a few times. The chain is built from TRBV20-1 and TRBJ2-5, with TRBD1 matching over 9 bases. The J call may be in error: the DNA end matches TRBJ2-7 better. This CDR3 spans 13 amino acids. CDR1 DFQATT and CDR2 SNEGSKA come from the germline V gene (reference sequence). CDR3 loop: CSASTGGVYEQYF. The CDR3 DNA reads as TGCAGTGCTAGCACAGGGGGCGTCTACGAGCAGTACTTC.

Here the CDR3 reads CSGGGYSTDTQYF. The CDR3 region has the DNA TGCAGCGGGGGGGGTTATAGCACAGATACGCAGTATTTT. The chain joins TRBV29-1 to TRBJ2-3; TRBD2 matches 7 bases. V shed 7 bases and J 0 bases; nucleotides not matched to a gene: 4. The CDR3 totals 13 residues. From germline, CDR1 is SQVTM and CDR2 ANQGSEA.

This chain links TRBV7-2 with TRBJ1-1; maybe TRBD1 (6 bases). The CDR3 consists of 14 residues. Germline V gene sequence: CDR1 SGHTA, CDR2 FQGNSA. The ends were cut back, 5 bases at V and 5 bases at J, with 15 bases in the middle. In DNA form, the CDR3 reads TGTGCCAGCAGCGTACACAGGGTTGTGACTGAAGCTTTCTTT. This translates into CASSVHRVVTEAFF.

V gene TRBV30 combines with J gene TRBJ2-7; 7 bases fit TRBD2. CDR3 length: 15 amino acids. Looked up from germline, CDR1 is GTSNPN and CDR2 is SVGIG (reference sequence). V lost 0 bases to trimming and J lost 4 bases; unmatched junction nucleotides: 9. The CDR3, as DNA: TGTGCCTGGAGTGTTTTGCGGGGGTTTGAGTACGAGCAGTACTTC. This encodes CAWSVLRGFEYEQYF. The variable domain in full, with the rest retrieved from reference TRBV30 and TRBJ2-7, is SQTIHQWPATLVQPVGSPLSLECTVEGTSNPNLYWYRQAAGRGLQLLFYSVGIGQISSEVPQNLSASRPQDRQFILSSKKLLLSDSGFYLCAWSVLRGFEYEQYFGPGTRLTVT.

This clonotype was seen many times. The chain's CDR3 is CASSLDRGPSGNIQYF. DNA of the CDR3: TGTGCCAGCAGCTTGGACAGGGGGCCCTCGGGAAACATTCAGTACTTC. The chain links TRBV7-6 to TRBJ2-4; 11 bases are shared with TRBD1. Germline V lookup: CDR1 SGHVS, CDR2 FNYEAQ. This CDR3 has 16 residues. Germline trimming cut 3 bases from V and 6 bases from J; bases unmatched to any gene: 7. The full variable domain, in which reference TRBV7-6 and TRBJ2-4 provide the parts outside the CDR3, is GAGVSQSPRYKVTKRGQDVALRCDPISGHVSLYWYRQALGQGPEFLTYFNYEAQQDKSGLPNDRFSAERPEGSISTLTIQRTEQRDSAMYRCASSLDRGPSGNIQYFGAGTRLSVL.

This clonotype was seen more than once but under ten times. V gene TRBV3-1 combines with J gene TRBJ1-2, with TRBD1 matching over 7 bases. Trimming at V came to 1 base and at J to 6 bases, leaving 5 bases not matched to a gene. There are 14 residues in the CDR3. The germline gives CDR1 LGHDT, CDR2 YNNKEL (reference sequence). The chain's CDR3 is CASSQGQGRDGYTF. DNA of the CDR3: TGTGCCAGCAGCCAAGGACAGGGAAGGGATGGCTACACCTTC.

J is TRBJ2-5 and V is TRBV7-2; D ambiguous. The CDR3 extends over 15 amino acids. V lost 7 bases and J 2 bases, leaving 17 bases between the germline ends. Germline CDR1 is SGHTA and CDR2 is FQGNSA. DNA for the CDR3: TGTGCCAGCAACTTCCCCCTTGGGCGACAAGAGACCCAGTACTTC. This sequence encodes CASNFPLGRQETQYF.

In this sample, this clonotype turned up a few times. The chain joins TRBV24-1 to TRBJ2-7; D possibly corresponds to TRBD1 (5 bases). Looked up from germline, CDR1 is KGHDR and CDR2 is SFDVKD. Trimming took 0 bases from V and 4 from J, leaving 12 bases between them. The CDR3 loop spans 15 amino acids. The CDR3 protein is CATSDLPYRFYEQYF. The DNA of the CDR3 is TGTGCCACCAGTGATTTGCCATACAGGTTTTACGAGCAGTACTTC.

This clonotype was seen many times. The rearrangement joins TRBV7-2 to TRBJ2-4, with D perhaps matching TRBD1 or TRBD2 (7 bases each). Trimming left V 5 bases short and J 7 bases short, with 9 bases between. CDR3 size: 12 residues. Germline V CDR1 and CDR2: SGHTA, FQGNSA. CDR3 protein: CASSQGGNIQYF. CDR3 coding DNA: TGTGCCAGCAGCCAGGGGGGGAACATTCAGTACTTC.

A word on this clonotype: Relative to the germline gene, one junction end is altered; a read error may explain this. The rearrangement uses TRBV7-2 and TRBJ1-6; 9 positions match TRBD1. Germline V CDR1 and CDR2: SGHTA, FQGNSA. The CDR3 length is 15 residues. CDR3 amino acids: CASRGPGTGISPPHF. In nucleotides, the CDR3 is TGTGCCAGCAGGGGCCCCGGGACAGGGATCTCACCCCCCCACTTT.

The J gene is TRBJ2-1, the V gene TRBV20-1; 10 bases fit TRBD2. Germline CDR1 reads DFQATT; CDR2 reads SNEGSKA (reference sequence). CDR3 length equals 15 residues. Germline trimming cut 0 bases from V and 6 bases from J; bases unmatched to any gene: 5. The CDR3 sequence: CSAREAAGGLNEQFF. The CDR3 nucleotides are TGCAGTGCTAGAGAGGCAGCGGGGGGGCTCAATGAGCAGTTCTTC.

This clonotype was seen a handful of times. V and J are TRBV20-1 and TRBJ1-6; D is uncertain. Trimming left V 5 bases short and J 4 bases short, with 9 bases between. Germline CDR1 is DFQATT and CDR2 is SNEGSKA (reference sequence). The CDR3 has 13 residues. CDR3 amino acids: CSAHPTYNSPLHF. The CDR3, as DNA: TGCAGTGCTCACCCAACATATAATTCACCCCTCCACTTT.

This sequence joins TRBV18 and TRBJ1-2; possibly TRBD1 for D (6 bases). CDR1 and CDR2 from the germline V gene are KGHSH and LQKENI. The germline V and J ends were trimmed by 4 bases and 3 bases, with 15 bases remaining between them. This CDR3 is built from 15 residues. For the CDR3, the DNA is TGTGCCAGCTCACGTTCCGGACAGACAGACTATGGCTACACCTTC. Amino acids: CASSRSGQTDYGYTF.

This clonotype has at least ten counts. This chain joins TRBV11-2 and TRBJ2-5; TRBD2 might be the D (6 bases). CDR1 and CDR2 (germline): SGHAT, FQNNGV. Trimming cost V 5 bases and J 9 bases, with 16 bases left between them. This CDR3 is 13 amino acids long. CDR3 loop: CASSARDGGAQYF. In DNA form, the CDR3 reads TGTGCCAGCAGCGCCAGGGACGGCGGGGCCCAGTACTTC.

The CDR3: CASLPGGQGGNIQYF. CDR3 nucleotide sequence: TGTGCCAGCCTTCCGGGGGGACAGGGCGGAAACATTCAGTACTTC. The chain couples TRBV28 to TRBJ2-4; 9 bases match TRBD1. Germline CDR1 and CDR2: MDHEN and SYDVKM. V trimming: 8 bases; J trimming: 6 bases; junction bases outside the gene matches: 11. This CDR3 comprises 15 residues. Complete variable domain (other parts from reference TRBV28 and TRBJ2-4): DVKVTQSSRYLVKRTGEKVFLECVQDMDHENMFWYRQDPGLGLRLIYFSYDVKMKEKGDIPEGYSVSREKKERFSLILESASTNQTSMYLCASLPGGQGGNIQYFGAGTRLSVL.

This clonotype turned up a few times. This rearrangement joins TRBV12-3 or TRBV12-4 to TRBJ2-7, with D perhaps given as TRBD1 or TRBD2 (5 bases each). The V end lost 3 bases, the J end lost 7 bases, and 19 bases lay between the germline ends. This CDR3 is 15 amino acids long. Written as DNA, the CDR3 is TGTGCCAGCAGTTTCACGCCGGGACCTCTACTTGAGCAGTACTTC. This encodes CASSFTPGPLLEQYF.

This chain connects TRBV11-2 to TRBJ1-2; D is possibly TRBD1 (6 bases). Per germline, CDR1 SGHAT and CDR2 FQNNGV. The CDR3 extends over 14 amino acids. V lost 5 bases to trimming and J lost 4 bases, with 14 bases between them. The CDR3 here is CASSHSGQLYGYTF. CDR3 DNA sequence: TGTGCCAGCAGCCATAGCGGACAGCTCTATGGCTACACCTTC.

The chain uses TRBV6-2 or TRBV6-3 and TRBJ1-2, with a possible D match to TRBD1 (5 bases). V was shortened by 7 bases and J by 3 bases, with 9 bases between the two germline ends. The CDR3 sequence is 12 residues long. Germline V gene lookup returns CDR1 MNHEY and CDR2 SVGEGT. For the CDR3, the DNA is TGTGCCAGCACCGGGACGGACTATGGCTACACCTTC. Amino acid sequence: CASTGTDYGYTF.

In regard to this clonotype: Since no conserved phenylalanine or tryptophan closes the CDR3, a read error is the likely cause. In nucleotides, the CDR3 is TGTGCCAGCAGCCCCCAAGCACAGGGGATCGGCTCACCCCTCCACTTG. Its translation is CASSPQAQGIGSPLHL. The V and J genes are TRBV7-3 and TRBJ1-6; TRBD1 agrees at 7 bases. The CDR3 runs 16 residues. V gave up 5 bases and J gave up 10 bases; unmatched junction bases: 14. The germline V gene encodes CDR1 SGHTA and CDR2 FQGTGA.

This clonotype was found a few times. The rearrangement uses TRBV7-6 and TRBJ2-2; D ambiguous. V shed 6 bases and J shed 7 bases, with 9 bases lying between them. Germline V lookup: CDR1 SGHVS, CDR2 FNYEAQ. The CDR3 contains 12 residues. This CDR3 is CASRPIGGELFF. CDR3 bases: TGTGCCAGCAGACCAATTGGCGGGGAGCTGTTTTTT. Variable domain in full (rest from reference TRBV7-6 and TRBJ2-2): GAGVSQSPRYKVTKRGQDVALRCDPISGHVSLYWYRQALGQGPEFLTYFNYEAQQDKSGLPNDRFSAERPEGSISTLTIQRTEQRDSAMYRCASRPIGGELFFGEGSRLTVL.

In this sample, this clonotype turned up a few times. CDR3 DNA sequence: TGTGCCAGCAGTTATCATCTTGACATCCAAGAGACCCAGTACTTC. This encodes CASSYHLDIQETQYF. V usage is TRBV28 and J usage is TRBJ2-5; D is unresolved. Germline assignment: CDR1 MDHEN and CDR2 SYDVKM. V was trimmed by 4 bases and J by 1 base, leaving 13 bases between them. CDR3 length: 15 residues.

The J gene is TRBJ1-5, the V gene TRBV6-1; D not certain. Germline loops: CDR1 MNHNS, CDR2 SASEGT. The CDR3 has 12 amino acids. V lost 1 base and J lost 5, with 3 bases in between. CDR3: CASSEVYQPQHF. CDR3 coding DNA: TGTGCCAGCAGTGAAGTATATCAGCCCCAGCATTTT.

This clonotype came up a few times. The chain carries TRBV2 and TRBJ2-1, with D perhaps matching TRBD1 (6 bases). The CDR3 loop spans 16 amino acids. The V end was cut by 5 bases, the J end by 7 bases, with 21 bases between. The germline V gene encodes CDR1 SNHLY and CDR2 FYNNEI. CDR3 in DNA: TGTGCCAGCAGTAAGACTCCTCAGGGGTTCAATAATGAGCAGTTCTTC. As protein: CASSKTPQGFNNEQFF.

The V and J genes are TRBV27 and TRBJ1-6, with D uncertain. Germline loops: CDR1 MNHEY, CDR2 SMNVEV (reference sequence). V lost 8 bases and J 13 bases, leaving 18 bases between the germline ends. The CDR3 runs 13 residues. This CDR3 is CASRTEGLTPLHF. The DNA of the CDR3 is TGTGCCAGCCGGACTGAAGGGTTAACGCCCCTCCACTTT.

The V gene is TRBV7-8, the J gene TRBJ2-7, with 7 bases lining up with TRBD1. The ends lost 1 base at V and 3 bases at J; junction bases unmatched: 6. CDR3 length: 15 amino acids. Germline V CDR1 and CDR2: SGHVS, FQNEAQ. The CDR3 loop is CASSLGLGQRYEQYF. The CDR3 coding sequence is TGTGCCAGCAGCTTAGGTCTGGGACAGCGCTACGAGCAGTACTTC.